This TCR beta chain appears in the sequencing data of a study of breast tumors, draining lymph nodes, adjacent tissues. CDR1 DFQATT and CDR2 SNEGSKA come from the germline V gene (reference sequence). V was pared by 6 bases and J by 7 bases, with 19 bases between. There are 13 residues in the CDR3. One entry per CDR3 protein, called by TCRdb with MiXCR from the multiplex PCR reads. The data show under 75,000 distinct CDR3 sequences, with around three fifths seen just once and approximately 18% held by the top ten. The chain recombines TRBV20-1 with TRBJ2-7; unclear D gene. This clonotype originated in a female donor with breast cancer. Some clones in this sample may be carry-over from other donors' samples. Sequencing was done on a sample of breast tumor tissue. CDR3 nucleotides: TGCAGTGCCAGCAGTTTACAGTCGCGGGAGCAGTACTTC. Protein: CSASSLQSREQYF.